The 15 T cell receptor beta chains listed next were all sequenced from one sample in a study of cytomegalovirus exposure and HLA in healthy donors. A multiplex PCR was run with 60 Vbeta primers and 13 Jbeta primers. TCRdb's copy holds only in-frame clones and misses some; the assay was immunoSEQ multiplex PCR. Here the sample spans about 73,000 clones, 75% being singletons. The sequenced sample consisted of PBMCs. The receptor set was obtained from a man between 65 and 80 years old in good health and CMV-seronegative.

V usage is TRBV30 and J usage is TRBJ1-4; D may be TRBD1 (6 bases). CDR1 and CDR2 (germline): GTSNPN, SVGIG (reference sequence). The CDR3 sequence is 15 residues long. V was clipped by 0 bases and J by 3 bases, with 11 bases between them. This CDR3 reads CAWSVWGGPNEKLFF. The CDR3 bases are TGTGCCTGGAGTGTATGGGGGGGCCCTAATGAAAAACTGTTTTTT.

The chain recombines TRBV15 with TRBJ1-2; D gene ambiguous. The CDR3 is 16 residues long. V gave up 4 bases and J gave up 4 bases, with 19 bases separating them. The germline gives CDR1 LNHNV, CDR2 YYDKDF (reference sequence). The CDR3 reads CATSTPRGRAGYGYTF. In nucleotides, the CDR3 is TGTGCCACCAGCACCCCTCGCGGGCGGGCGGGCTATGGCTACACCTTC.

The chain couples TRBV7-9 to TRBJ1-4, with TRBD1 matching over 8 bases. This CDR3 contains 15 residues. The J segment lost 8 bases and the V segment lost 2 bases, leaving 7 bases of the junction unmatched. CDR1 and CDR2 from the germline V gene are SEHNR and FQNEAQ (reference sequence). The CDR3 DNA reads TGTGCCAGCAGCTTAACCGGACAGGGTAAAGAAAAACTGTTTTTT. It codes for CASSLTGQGKEKLFF.

This chain connects TRBV11-2 to TRBJ1-1; D is perhaps TRBD1 (6 bases). The CDR3 length is 14 residues. Trimming cost V 3 bases and J 4 bases, with 12 bases left between them. Germline values: CDR1 SGHAT, CDR2 FQNNGV. CDR3 sequence: CASSFGQSFTEAFF. In nucleotides, the CDR3 is TGTGCCAGCAGCTTTGGACAGTCGTTCACTGAAGCTTTCTTT.

This clone was seen only a few times. The chain carries TRBV19 and TRBJ2-1, with 8 bases identical to TRBD2. This CDR3 has 17 residues. Germline loops: CDR1 LNHDA, CDR2 SQIVND (reference sequence). V trimming: 0 bases; J trimming: 7 bases; junction bases outside the gene matches: 11. CDR3 nucleotides: TGTGCCAGTAGTATAGATGTGGTAGCGGGGTCCATAAATGAGCAGTTCTTC. It specifies CASSIDVVAGSINEQFF.

This clone was observed a few times. The chain couples TRBV28 to TRBJ2-1; possible D gene TRBD2, 6 bases. Deletions cut 4 bases from V and 6 bases from J, with 16 bases between. There are 15 residues in the CDR3. Germline V gene data show CDR1 as MDHEN and CDR2 as SYDVKM. CDR3 protein: CASSSWAKAGNEQFF. The CDR3, as DNA: TGTGCCAGCAGTTCCTGGGCTAAAGCGGGCAATGAGCAGTTCTTC.

The chain is built from TRBV4-1 and TRBJ2-3; tentatively, D is TRBD2 (6 bases). The CDR3 spans 19 residues. The germline V gene has CDR1 MGHRA and CDR2 YSYEKL. The V end was cut by 0 bases, the J end by 4 bases, with 23 bases between. The CDR3 region has the DNA TGCGCCAGCAGCCAAGATGGGGGTAACTCGCGGGGCCCCCCAGATACGCAGTATTTT. Protein product: CASSQDGGNSRGPPDTQYF.

This clone was detected only a few times. V is TRBV19 and J is TRBJ2-2, with 8 bases matching TRBD1. This CDR3 comprises 14 residues. From germline, CDR1 is LNHDA and CDR2 SQIVND (reference sequence). V shed 3 bases and J 6 bases; nucleotides not matched to a gene: 3. The CDR3 sequence is CASSIQGASGELFF. The CDR3 DNA reads as TGTGCCAGTAGTATTCAGGGGGCATCCGGGGAGCTGTTTTTT.

V gene TRBV30 combines with J gene TRBJ2-3; 13 nucleotides match TRBD2. Germline CDR1 GTSNPN, CDR2 SVGIG (reference sequence). V was pared by 8 bases and J by 2 bases, with 1 base of the junction left unmatched. The CDR3 is 13 amino acids. The CDR3 loop is CAGTSGTTDTQYF. The DNA of the CDR3 is TGTGCCGGGACTAGCGGGACCACAGATACGCAGTATTTT.

The chain joins TRBV7-8 to TRBJ2-3; 8 bases are shared with TRBD2. The CDR3 runs 16 residues. CDR1 is SGHVS and CDR2 is FQNEAQ in the germline V gene. Germline trimming cut 5 bases from V and 0 bases from J; bases unmatched to any gene: 7. CDR3: CASSGRGGSSTDTQYF. The CDR3 nucleotides read TGTGCCAGCAGCGGACGGGGGGGTTCTAGCACAGATACGCAGTATTTT.

The V and J genes are TRBV19 and TRBJ2-5, with D possibly matching TRBD2 (5 bases). The germline V and J ends were trimmed by 5 bases and 7 bases, with 14 bases remaining between them. Germline CDR1 LNHDA, CDR2 SQIVND (reference sequence). The CDR3 is made up of 13 amino acids. CDR3 sequence reads: CASSYTPGGTQYF. In DNA form, the CDR3 reads TGTGCCAGTAGTTACACTCCTGGAGGGACCCAGTACTTC.

The chain joins TRBV10-3 to TRBJ2-7; 7 bases agree with TRBD1. Germline V gene data show CDR1 as ENHRY and CDR2 as SYGVKD. This CDR3 has 12 residues. The V and J ends lost 10 bases and 1 base, in that order; junction bases with no gene match: 4. CDR3 DNA: TGTGCCAACGGACAGGATTCCTACGAGCAGTACTTC. It translates to CANGQDSYEQYF.

This chain joins TRBV5-4 and TRBJ2-7; D may be TRBD2 (6 bases). The CDR3 length is 14 residues. V was shortened by 3 bases and J by 3 bases, with 13 bases between the two germline ends. CDR1 and CDR2 from the germline V gene are SGHNT and YYREEE (reference sequence). DNA for the CDR3: TGTGCCAGCAGCTCCGGGGGACGGCACTACGAGCAGTACTTC. Its protein product is CASSSGGRHYEQYF.

The J gene is TRBJ2-1, the V gene TRBV7-9, with D maybe TRBD1 (5 bases). The CDR3 is made up of 12 amino acids. V lost 8 bases to trimming and J lost 3 bases, with 8 bases between them. Germline V gives CDR1 SEHNR, CDR2 FQNEAQ (reference sequence). The CDR3 sequence: CASDSNYNEQFF. The CDR3 DNA sequence: TGTGCCAGCGACAGCAACTACAATGAGCAGTTCTTC. Together with reference TRBV7-9 and TRBJ2-1, the CDR3 gives the full variable domain: DTGVSQNPRHKITKRGQNVTFRCDPISEHNRLYWYRQTLGQGPEFLTYFQNEAQLEKSRLLSDRFSAERPKGSFSTLEIQRTEQGDSAMYLCASDSNYNEQFFGPGTRLTVL.

In this sample, this clone turned up a few times. Its ends do not fully match the called genes, so a read error is possible. This chain connects TRBV4-3 to TRBJ2-7; 9 bases align to TRBD2. This CDR3 spans 13 amino acids. Germline V lookup: CDR1 LGHNA, CDR2 YSLEER. The CDR3 nucleotides are TGCGCCAGCAGCCAAGGGCTAGCGGGGTACCCCCACTTC. This translates into CASSQGLAGYPHF.